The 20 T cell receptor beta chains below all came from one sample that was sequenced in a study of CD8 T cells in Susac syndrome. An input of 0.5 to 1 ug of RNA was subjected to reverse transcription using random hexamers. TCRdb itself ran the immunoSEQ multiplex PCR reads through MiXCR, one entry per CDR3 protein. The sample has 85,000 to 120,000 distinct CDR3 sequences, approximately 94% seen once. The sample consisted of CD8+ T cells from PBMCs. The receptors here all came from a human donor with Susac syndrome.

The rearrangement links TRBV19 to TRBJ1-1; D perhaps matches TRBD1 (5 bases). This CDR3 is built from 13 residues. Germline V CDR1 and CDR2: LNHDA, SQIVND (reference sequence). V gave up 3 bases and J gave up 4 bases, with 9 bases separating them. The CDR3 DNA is TGTGCCAGTAGTATCTTTGGGGCCACTGAAGCTTTCTTT. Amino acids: CASSIFGATEAFF. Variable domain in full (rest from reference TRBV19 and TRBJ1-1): DGGITQSPKYLFRKEGQNVTLSCEQNLNHDAMYWYRQDPGQGLRLIYYSQIVNDFQKGDIAEGYSVSREKKESFPLTVTSAQKNPTAFYLCASSIFGATEAFFGQGTRLTVV.

DNA of the CDR3: TGTGCCAGCAGCGTAGATGGAGGGAACATGAACACTGAAGCTTTCTTT. Translation: CASSVDGGNMNTEAFF. The genes are TRBV9 and TRBJ1-1; D gene unclear. The V gene's germline CDR1 is SGDLS and CDR2 YYNGEE. The CDR3 consists of 16 residues. Trimming removed 0 bases from V and 0 bases from J, with 12 bases in between.

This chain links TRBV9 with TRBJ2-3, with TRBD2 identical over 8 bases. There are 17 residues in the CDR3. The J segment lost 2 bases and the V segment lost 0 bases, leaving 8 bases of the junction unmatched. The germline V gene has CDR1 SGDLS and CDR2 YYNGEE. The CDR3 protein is CASSVVNSGAITDTQYF. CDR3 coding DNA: TGTGCCAGCAGCGTAGTGAATAGCGGGGCCATCACAGATACGCAGTATTTT. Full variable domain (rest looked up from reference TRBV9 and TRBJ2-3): DSGVTQTPKHLITATGQRVTLRCSPRSGDLSVYWYQQSLDQGLQFLIQYYNGEERAKGNILERFSAQQFPDLHSELNLSSLELGDSALYFCASSVVNSGAITDTQYFGPGTRLTVL.

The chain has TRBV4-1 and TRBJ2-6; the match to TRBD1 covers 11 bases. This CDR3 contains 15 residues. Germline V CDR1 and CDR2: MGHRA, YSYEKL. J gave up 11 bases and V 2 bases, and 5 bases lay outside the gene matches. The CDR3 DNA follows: TGCGCCAGCAGCCAACCGGTGGGACAGGGGGACGTCCTGACTTTC. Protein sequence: CASSQPVGQGDVLTF.

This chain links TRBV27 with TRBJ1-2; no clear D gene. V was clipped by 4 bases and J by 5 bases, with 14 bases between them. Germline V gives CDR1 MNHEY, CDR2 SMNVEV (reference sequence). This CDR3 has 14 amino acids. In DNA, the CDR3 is TGTGCCAGCAGTTCATATCCGACACAATATGGCTACACCTTC. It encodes CASSSYPTQYGYTF.

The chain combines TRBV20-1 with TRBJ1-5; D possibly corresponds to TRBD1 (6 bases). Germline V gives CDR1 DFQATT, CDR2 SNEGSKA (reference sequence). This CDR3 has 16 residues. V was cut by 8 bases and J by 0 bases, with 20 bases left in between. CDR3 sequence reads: CSPLGGEDYSNQPQHF. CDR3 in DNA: TGCAGTCCTCTAGGGGGGGAGGATTATAGCAATCAGCCCCAGCATTTT.

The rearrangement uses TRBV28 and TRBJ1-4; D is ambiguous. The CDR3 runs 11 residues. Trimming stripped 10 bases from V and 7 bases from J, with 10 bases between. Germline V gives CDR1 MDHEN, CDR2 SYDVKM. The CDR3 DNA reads TGTGCCACTACGGCGGGTGAAAAACTGTTTTTT. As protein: CATTAGEKLFF.

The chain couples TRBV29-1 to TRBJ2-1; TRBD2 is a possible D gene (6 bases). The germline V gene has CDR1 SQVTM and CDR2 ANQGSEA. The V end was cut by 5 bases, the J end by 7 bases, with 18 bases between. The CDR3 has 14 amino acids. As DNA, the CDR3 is TGCAGCGTTCCCCGGGTCCCAGGAGGGAATGAGCAGTTCTTC. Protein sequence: CSVPRVPGGNEQFF.

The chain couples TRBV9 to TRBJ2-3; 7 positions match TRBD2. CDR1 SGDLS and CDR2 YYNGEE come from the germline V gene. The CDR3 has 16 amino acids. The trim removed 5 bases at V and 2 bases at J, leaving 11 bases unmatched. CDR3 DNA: TGTGCCAGCAGTTCCGCGGACGGGGGGACCACAGATACGCAGTATTTT. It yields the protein CASSSADGGTTDTQYF.

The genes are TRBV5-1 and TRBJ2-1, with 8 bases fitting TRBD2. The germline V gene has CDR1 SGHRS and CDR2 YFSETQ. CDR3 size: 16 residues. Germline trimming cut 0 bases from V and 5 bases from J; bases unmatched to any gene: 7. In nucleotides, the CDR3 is TGCGCCAGCAGCTTGGATACGGGGGGGCCGCACAATGAGCAGTTCTTC. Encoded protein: CASSLDTGGPHNEQFF.

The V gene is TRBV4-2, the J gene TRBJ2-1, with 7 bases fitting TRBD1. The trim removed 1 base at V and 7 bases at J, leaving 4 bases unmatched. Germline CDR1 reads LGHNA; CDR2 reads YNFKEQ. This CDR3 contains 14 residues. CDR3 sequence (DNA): TGTGCCAGCAGCCAAGGGGCAGGGGGTAATGAGCAGTTCTTC. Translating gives CASSQGAGGNEQFF.

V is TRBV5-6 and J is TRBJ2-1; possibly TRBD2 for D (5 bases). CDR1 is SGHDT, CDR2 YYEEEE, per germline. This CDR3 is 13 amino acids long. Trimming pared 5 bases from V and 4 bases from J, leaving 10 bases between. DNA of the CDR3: TGTGCCAGCAGTTTGACTAATTACAATGAGCAGTTCTTC. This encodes CASSLTNYNEQFF.

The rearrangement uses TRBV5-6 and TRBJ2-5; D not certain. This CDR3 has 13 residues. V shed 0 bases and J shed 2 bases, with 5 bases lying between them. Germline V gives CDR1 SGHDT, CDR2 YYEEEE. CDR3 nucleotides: TGTGCCAGCAGCTTGGCTCCACAAGAGACCCAGTACTTC. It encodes CASSLAPQETQYF. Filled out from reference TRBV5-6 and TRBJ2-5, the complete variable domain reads DAGVTQSPTHLIKTRGQQVTLRCSPKSGHDTVSWYQQALGQGPQFIFQYYEEEERQRGNFPDRFSGHQFPNYSSELNVNALLLGDSALYLCASSLAPQETQYFGPGTRLLVL.

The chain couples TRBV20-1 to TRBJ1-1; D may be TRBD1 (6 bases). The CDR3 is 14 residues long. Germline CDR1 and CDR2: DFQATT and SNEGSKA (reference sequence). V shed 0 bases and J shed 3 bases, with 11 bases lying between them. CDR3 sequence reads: CSARDGGHDTEAFF. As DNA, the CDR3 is TGCAGTGCTAGAGATGGGGGGCACGACACTGAAGCTTTCTTT.

In DNA, the CDR3 is TGTGCCAGCAGTGAGGACGCGAACACTGAAGCTTTCTTT. The encoded protein is CASSEDANTEAFF. The chain is built from TRBV6-5 and TRBJ1-1; D is unresolved. CDR3 length: 13 residues. The V gene lost 5 bases and the J gene lost 1 base, with 8 bases spanning the gap. The germline CDR1 and CDR2 sequences are MNHEY and SVGAGI.

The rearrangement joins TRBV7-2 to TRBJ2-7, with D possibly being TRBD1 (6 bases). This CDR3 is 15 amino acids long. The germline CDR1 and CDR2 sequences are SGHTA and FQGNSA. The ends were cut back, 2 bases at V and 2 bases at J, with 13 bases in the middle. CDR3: CASSLRGTVAYEQYF. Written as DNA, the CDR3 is TGTGCCAGCAGCTTAAGGGGGACGGTAGCCTACGAGCAGTACTTC.

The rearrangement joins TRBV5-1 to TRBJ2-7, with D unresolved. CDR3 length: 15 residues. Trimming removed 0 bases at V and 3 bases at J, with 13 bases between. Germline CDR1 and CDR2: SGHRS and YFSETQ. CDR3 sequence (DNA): TGCGCCAGCAGCTTGGTACGGGTATCCCACTACGAGCAGTACTTC. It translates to CASSLVRVSHYEQYF.

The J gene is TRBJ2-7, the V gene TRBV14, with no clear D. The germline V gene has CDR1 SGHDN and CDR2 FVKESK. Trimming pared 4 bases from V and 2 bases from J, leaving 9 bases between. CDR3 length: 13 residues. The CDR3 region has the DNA TGTGCCAGCAGCCCGCACGCCACCTACGAGCAGTACTTC. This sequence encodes CASSPHATYEQYF.

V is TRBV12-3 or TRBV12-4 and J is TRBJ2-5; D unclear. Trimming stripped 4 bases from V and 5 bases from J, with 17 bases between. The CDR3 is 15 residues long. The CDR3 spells CASSYKADTVETQYF. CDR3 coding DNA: TGTGCCAGCAGTTACAAAGCCGACACGGTGGAGACCCAGTACTTC.

CDR3 nucleotides: TGTGCCAGCAGCCCGATGACCTACGAGCAGTACTTC. Encoded protein: CASSPMTYEQYF. The chain couples TRBV7-2 to TRBJ2-7; unclear D gene. The CDR3 consists of 12 residues. Trimming removed 5 bases at V and 2 bases at J, with 7 bases between. In germline, CDR1 is SGHTA, CDR2 FQGNSA.